The 5 T cell receptor beta chains reported below all come from one sample, sequenced in a study of blood T cell repertoires in COVID-19. Only in-frame clones appear in the TCRdb table, and some are missing; sequencing was by immunoSEQ multiplex PCR. The table has over 65,000 clones, 87% seen once. Sequenced: peripheral blood. Receptors were obtained from a human donor in a cohort sampled during active COVID-19.

J is TRBJ2-7 and V is TRBV5-4; the match to TRBD2 covers 7 bases. J lost 3 bases, V lost 9 bases, and 3 bases had no gene match. The CDR3 is made up of 11 amino acids. Germline CDR1 SGHNT, CDR2 YYREEE (reference sequence). CDR3 residues: CATSSGYEQYF. In nucleotides, the CDR3 is TGTGCCACCTCTAGCGGCTACGAGCAGTACTTC.

This clone was recorded a few times. The chain uses TRBV28 and TRBJ1-5; 8 positions agree with TRBD1. V lost 5 bases to trimming and J lost 3 bases; unmatched junction nucleotides: 3. The length of the CDR3 is 14 residues. From germline, CDR1 is MDHEN and CDR2 SYDVKM. CDR3 sequence reads: CASSPGGYNQPQHF. The CDR3 nucleotides read TGTGCCAGCAGTCCAGGGGGCTACAATCAGCCCCAGCATTTT.

In its sample, this clone was seen once. The chain joins TRBV11-3 to TRBJ1-1; weak D call: TRBD1 (5 bases). In germline, CDR1 is SGHNT, CDR2 YENEEA. This CDR3 region has 16 residues. Trimming took 5 bases from V and 1 from J, leaving 17 bases between them. In DNA, the CDR3 is TGTGCCAGCAGCCTAGGCCCTGCCGGGGGGAACACTGAAGCTTTCTTT. This encodes CASSLGPAGGNTEAFF.

The chain links TRBV19 to TRBJ2-3; 7 bases align to TRBD1. Per germline, CDR1 LNHDA and CDR2 SQIVND (reference sequence). The CDR3 is 14 amino acids. V lost 7 bases and J lost 3; bases outside the gene matches: 7. The CDR3: CASKTGPSTDTQYF. The CDR3 bases are TGTGCCAGTAAGACAGGGCCCTCGACAGATACGCAGTATTTT.

This chain joins TRBV5-1 and TRBJ2-5; possibly TRBD1 for D (6 bases). The length of the CDR3 is 14 residues. V lost 3 bases to trimming and J lost 1 base, with 10 bases between them. Germline-derived CDR1 and CDR2 are SGHRS and YFSETQ. The chain's CDR3 is CASSSTGRQETQYF. The CDR3 DNA follows: TGCGCCAGCAGCTCGACAGGCCGCCAAGAGACCCAGTACTTC.